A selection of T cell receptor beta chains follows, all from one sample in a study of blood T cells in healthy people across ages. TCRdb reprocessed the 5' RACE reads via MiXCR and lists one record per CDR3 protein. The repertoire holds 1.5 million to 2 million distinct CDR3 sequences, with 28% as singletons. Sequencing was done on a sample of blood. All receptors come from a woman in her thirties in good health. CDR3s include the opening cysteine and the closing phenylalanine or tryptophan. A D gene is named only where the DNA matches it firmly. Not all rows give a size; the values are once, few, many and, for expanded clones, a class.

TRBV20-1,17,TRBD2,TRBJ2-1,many,CSARGLAGGRSYNEQFF,TGCAGTGCTAGAGGGCTAGCGGGAGGGCGGTCCTACAATGAGCAGTTCTTC
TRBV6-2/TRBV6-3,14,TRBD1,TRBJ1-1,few,CASSPLRQGGEAFF,TGTGCCAGCAGCCCCCTGCGACAGGGCGGTGAAGCTTTCTTT
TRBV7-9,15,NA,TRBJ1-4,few,CASSLTALTNEKLFF,TGTGCCAGCAGCCTCACAGCTTTAACTAATGAAAAACTGTTTTTT
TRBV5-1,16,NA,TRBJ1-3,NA,CASSSQQITAGNTIYF,TGCGCCAGCAGCTCCCAACAGATTACCGCCGGAAACACCATATATTTT
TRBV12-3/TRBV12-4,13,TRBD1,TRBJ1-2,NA,CASSSTGVGGYTF,TGTGCCAGCAGTTCTACAGGGGTAGGAGGCTACACCTTC
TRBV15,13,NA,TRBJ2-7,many,CATSGDRTYEQYF,TGTGCCACCAGCGGGGACCGAACTTACGAGCAGTACTTC
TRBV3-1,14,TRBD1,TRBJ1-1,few,CASRKGASSTEAFF,TGTGCCAGCAGGAAGGGGGCGTCTTCCACTGAAGCTTTCTTT
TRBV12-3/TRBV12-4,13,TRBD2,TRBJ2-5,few,CASNRSGGRPQYF,TGTGCCAGCAACCGTAGCGGGGGCCGGCCCCAGTACTTC
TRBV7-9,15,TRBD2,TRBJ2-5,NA,CASSFLSAGGYEQYF,TGTGCCAGCAGCTTCCTATCAGCGGGAGGGTATGAGCAGTACTTC
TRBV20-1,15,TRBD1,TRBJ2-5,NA,CSARDWTGDSGTQYF,TGCAGTGCTAGAGATTGGACAGGGGACTCGGGGACCCAGTACTTC
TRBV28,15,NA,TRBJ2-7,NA,CASSLSRVKSYEQYF,TGTGCCAGCAGTTTGAGCAGGGTTAAGTCCTACGAGCAGTACTTC
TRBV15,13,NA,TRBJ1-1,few,CATRPQGNTEAFF,TGTGCCACCAGGCCTCAGGGGAACACTGAAGCTTTCTTT
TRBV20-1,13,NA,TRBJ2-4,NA,CSAHELAKNIQYF,TGCAGTGCGCACGAGCTAGCCAAAAACATTCAGTACTTC
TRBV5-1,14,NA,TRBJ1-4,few,CASSQQGREEKLFF,TGCGCCAGCAGCCAACAGGGAAGGGAAGAAAAACTGTTTTTT
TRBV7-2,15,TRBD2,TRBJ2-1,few,CASSLEVGLAGLQFF,TGTGCCAGCAGCTTAGAAGTGGGACTAGCGGGCTTACAGTTCTTC
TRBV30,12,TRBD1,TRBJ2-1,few,CAYQDRGNEQFF,TGTGCCTATCAGGACAGGGGCAATGAGCAGTTCTTC
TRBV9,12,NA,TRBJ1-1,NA,CASSGPGGEAFF,TGTGCCAGCAGCGGTCCCGGGGGGGAAGCTTTCTTT
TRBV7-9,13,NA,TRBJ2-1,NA,CASGPHSRQEQFF,TGTGCCAGCGGCCCTCACAGTAGACAGGAGCAGTTCTTC